A single sample is the source of the 13 T cell receptor beta chains below, sequenced in a study of blood T cell repertoires in COVID-19 (dated by TCRdb to 2020 to 2021). Libraries were constructed by the immunoSEQ multiplex PCR assay. TCRdb obtained this table from immuneACCESS and retained in-frame rearrangements with V and J assigned. These tables miss some clones; where compared with another copy, unresolved V genes account for less than half of the shortfall, and the remainder is unexplained. In all, the sample holds around 280,000 clones, and 90% of those were seen once. The top ten clones comprise 1.7% of the sample. The sequenced material came from PBMCs or T cells enriched from blood (not recorded which). These TCRs come from a woman under 30 with acute COVID-19.

The chain combines TRBV3-1 (or the pseudogene TRBV3-2) with TRBJ1-4; 8 nucleotides match TRBD1. CDR1 is LGHDT and CDR2 is YNNKEL in the germline V gene (reference sequence). The V segment lost 2 bases and the J segment 5 bases; nucleotides outside the gene matches: 1. The CDR3 totals 14 residues. The CDR3 protein is CASSQRTGNEKLFF. CDR3 coding DNA: TGTGCCAGCAGCCAACGGACAGGGAATGAAAAACTGTTTTTT.

The rearrangement links TRBV9 to TRBJ2-3; TRBD2 agrees at 7 bases. Germline values: CDR1 SGDLS, CDR2 YYNGEE. Trimming at V came to 0 bases and at J to 5 bases, leaving 9 bases not matched to a gene. This CDR3 region has 16 residues. The DNA of the CDR3 is TGTGCCAGCAGCGTAGTAGAGGGAGGGCCGGTAGATACGCAGTATTTT. Protein: CASSVVEGGPVDTQYF.

V usage is TRBV28 and J usage is TRBJ1-3, with D possibly TRBD1 on 6 matching bases. The V end was cut by 5 bases, the J end by 2 bases, with 13 bases between. The CDR3 runs 15 residues. Germline V gene sequence: CDR1 MDHEN, CDR2 SYDVKM. The CDR3 loop is CASSRSGVTGNTIYF. The CDR3 nucleotides read TGTGCCAGCAGTAGGTCAGGGGTGACTGGAAACACCATATATTTT.

The gene calls are TRBV19 and TRBJ2-7; TRBD2 might be the D (6 bases). The CDR3 is 14 amino acids. Looked up from germline, CDR1 is LNHDA and CDR2 is SQIVND (reference sequence). V was pared by 5 bases and J by 4 bases, with 15 bases between. The CDR3 nucleotides read TGTGCCAGTAGTCCCCGGGAGCAGATTTACGAGCAGTACTTC. Its protein product is CASSPREQIYEQYF.

V gene TRBV30 combines with J gene TRBJ2-5; 9 nucleotides match TRBD2. This CDR3 is built from 15 residues. Germline V gives CDR1 GTSNPN, CDR2 SVGIG (reference sequence). V lost 7 bases, J lost 1 base, and 10 bases stayed unmatched. CDR3 loop: CASTPGLALQETQYF. The CDR3 region has the DNA TGTGCCTCAACACCGGGACTAGCTCTCCAAGAGACCCAGTACTTC.

This sequence joins TRBV9 and TRBJ2-3; TRBD2 is a possible D gene (5 bases). The CDR3 length is 16 residues. Trimming took 0 bases from V and 3 from J, leaving 14 bases between them. Germline assignment: CDR1 SGDLS and CDR2 YYNGEE. CDR3 sequence: CASSVEVLAGTDTQYF. CDR3 sequence (DNA): TGTGCCAGCAGCGTAGAAGTCCTAGCTGGGACAGATACGCAGTATTTT.

V gene TRBV18 combines with J gene TRBJ1-1; D might be TRBD1 (5 bases). Germline V lookup: CDR1 KGHSH, CDR2 LQKENI. The CDR3 is made up of 12 amino acids. V was pared by 4 bases and J by 7 bases, with 10 bases between. The CDR3 reads CASSHQGVEAFF. The CDR3 DNA reads TGTGCCAGCTCACACCAAGGGGTTGAAGCTTTCTTT.

This clone was counted a single time. The chain has TRBV2 and TRBJ2-7; TRBD1 matches 10 bases. The CDR3 contains 15 residues. Per the germline V gene, CDR1 is SNHLY and CDR2 is FYNNEI. Trimming removed 4 bases from V and 3 bases from J; junction bases left unmatched: 6. Here the CDR3 DNA reads TGTGCCAGCAGTGGATCTCGGGACAGGGGCTACGAGCAGTACTTC. Residues: CASSGSRDRGYEQYF. The entire variable domain, with the rest obtained from reference TRBV2 and TRBJ2-7, is as follows: EPEVTQTPSHQVTQMGQEVILRCVPISNHLYFYWYRQILGQKVEFLVSFYNNEISEKSEIFDDQFSVERPDGSNFTLKIRSTKLEDSAMYFCASSGSRDRGYEQYFGPGTRLTVT.

This sequence joins TRBV5-1 and TRBJ1-4; D gene ambiguous. This CDR3 has 18 residues. Germline values: CDR1 SGHRS, CDR2 YFSETQ. Trimming took 0 bases from V and 7 from J, leaving 22 bases between them. The CDR3 DNA reads TGCGCCAGCAGCTTGGAACCGATCTCCACCAAACAAACTGAAAAACTGTTTTTT. Its translation is CASSLEPISTKQTEKLFF.

The gene calls are TRBV27 and TRBJ2-1, with TRBD2 identical over 8 bases. Germline trimming cut 3 bases from V and 7 bases from J; bases unmatched to any gene: 5. Per the germline V gene, CDR1 is MNHEY and CDR2 is SMNVEV (reference sequence). CDR3 length equals 14 residues. CDR3 loop: CASSFGRGANEQFF. The CDR3 nucleotides read TGTGCCAGCAGTTTCGGGCGGGGGGCTAATGAGCAGTTCTTC.

This clone was seen only once. The chain links TRBV30 to TRBJ1-3; D call uncertain. The ends were cut back, 0 bases at V and 3 bases at J, with 3 bases in the middle. Germline CDR1 is GTSNPN and CDR2 is SVGIG (reference sequence). The CDR3 has 12 amino acids. The CDR3 here is CAWSVVGNTIYF. CDR3 DNA: TGTGCCTGGAGTGTCGTTGGAAACACCATATATTTT.

The V gene is TRBV19, the J gene TRBJ2-1; D call uncertain. Trimming cost V 9 bases and J 3 bases, with 18 bases left between them. Looked up from germline, CDR1 is LNHDA and CDR2 is SQIVND (reference sequence). CDR3 length: 15 residues. The CDR3 coding sequence is TGTGCCAGGAGAACACCCGGGTTGAGCTACAATGAGCAGTTCTTC. It specifies CARRTPGLSYNEQFF.

V usage is TRBV5-6 and J usage is TRBJ1-3, with TRBD1 matching over 7 bases. Germline CDR1 is SGHDT and CDR2 is YYEEEE. V gave up 1 base and J gave up 4 bases; unmatched junction bases: 2. CDR3 size: 14 residues. The CDR3 DNA follows: TGTGCCAGCAGCTTGCGGGGACAGGGAAACACCATATATTTT. Translation: CASSLRGQGNTIYF.